What follows is one T cell receptor beta chain and its context. As yet, its antigen is unknown. V lost 0 bases to trimming and J lost 1 base; unmatched junction nucleotides: 3. Germline V gene lookup returns CDR1 ENHRY and CDR2 SYGVKD. The CDR3 extends over 17 amino acids. Cultured CD4+ T-cell DNA underwent Oncomine TCR Beta short-read sequencing. Someone extracted genomic DNA from cultured CD4+ T cells. Each CDR3 protein is one row after TCRdb ran MiXCR on the PCR reads. Here the sample spans about 11,000 distinct CDR3 sequences, approximately 49% being singletons. The entry originates in a study of vaccination and CD4 T cells after COVID-19. Study results and caveats: Convalescent participants were relatively few, and none had early post-infection timepoints studied.

As for treatment: approximately 11-day PBMC culture with coronavirus spike peptide pools or control peptides (ViraFEST assay). ViraFEST used peptide pools to expand antigen-specific T cells and subsequently sequenced their TCRs. Input material: CD4+ T cells from blood, cultured in vitro. This chain uses TRBV10-3 with TRBJ2-6; TRBD2 aligns across 7 bases. This clonotype was sampled from a human donor who had recovered from COVID-19. CDR3 sequence: CAISESGGGSGANVLTF. In nucleotides, the CDR3 is TGTGCCATCAGTGAGTCGGGGGGGGGATCTGGGGCCAACGTCCTGACTTTC.